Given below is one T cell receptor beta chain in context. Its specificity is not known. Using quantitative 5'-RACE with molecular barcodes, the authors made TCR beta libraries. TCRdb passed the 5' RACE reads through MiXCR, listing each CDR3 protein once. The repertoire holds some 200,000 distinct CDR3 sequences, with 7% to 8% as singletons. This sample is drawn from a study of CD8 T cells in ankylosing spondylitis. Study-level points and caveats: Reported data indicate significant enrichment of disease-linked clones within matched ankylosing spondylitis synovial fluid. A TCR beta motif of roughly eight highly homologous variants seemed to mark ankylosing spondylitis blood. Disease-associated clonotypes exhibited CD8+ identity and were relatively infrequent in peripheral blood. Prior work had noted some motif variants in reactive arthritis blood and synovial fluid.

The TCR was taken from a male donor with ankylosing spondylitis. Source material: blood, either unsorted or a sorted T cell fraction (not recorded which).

The CDR3 loop is CASSLSSGLVSTYEQYF. The CDR3 nucleotides read TGTGCCAGCAGTTTATCGTCCGGACTAGTTTCTACCTACGAGCAGTACTTC. The chain uses TRBV27 and TRBJ2-7; 7 bases are a match to TRBD2. V trimming: 0 bases; J trimming: 2 bases; junction bases outside the gene matches: 10. The V gene's germline CDR1 is MNHEY and CDR2 SMNVEV (reference sequence). The CDR3 length is 17 residues.